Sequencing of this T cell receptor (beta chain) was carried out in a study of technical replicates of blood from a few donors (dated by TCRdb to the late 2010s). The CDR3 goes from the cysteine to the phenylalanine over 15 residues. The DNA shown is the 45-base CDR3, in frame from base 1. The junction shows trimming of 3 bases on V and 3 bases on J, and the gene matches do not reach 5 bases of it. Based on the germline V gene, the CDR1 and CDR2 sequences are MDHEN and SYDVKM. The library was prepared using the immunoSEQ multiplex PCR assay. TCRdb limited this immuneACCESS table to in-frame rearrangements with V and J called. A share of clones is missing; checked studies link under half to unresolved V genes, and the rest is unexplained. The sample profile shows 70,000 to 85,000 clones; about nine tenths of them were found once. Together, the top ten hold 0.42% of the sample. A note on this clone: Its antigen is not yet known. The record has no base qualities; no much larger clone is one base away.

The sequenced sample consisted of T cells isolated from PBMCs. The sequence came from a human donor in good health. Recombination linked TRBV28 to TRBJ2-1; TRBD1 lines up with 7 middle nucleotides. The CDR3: CASSFAPGGYNEQFF. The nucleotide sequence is TGTGCCAGCAGTTTCGCACCAGGGGGCTACAATGAGCAGTTCTTC.